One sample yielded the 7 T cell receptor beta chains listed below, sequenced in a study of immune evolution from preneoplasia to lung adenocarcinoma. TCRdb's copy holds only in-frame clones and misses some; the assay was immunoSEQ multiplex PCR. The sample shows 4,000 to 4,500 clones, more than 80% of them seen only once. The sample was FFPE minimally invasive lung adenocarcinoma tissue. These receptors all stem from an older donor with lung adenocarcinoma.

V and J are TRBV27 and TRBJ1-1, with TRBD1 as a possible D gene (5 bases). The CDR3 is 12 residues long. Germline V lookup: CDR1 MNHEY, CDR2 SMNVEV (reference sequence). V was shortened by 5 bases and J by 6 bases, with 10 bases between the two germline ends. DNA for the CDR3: TGTGCCAGCAGTCGGGGGGAATCTGAAGCTTTCTTT. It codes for CASSRGESEAFF.

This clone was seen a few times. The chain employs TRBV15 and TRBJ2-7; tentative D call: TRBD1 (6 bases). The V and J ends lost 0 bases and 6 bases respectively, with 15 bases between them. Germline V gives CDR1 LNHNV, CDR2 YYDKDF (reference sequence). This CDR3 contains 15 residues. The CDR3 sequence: CATSRDLGVGGEQYF. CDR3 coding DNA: TGTGCCACCAGCAGAGATCTCGGGGTAGGGGGCGAGCAGTACTTC.

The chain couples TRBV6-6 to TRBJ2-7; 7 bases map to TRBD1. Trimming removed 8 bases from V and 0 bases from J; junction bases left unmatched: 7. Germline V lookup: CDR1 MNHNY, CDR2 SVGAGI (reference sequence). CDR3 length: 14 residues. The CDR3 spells CASRWAGGSYEQYF. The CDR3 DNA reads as TGTGCCAGCCGATGGGCAGGGGGCTCCTACGAGCAGTACTTC.

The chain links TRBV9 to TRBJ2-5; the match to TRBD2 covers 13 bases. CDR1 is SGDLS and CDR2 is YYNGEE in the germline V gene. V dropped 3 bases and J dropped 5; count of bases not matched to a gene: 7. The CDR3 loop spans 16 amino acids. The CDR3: CASSGGLAGMGETQYF. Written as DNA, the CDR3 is TGTGCCAGCAGCGGGGGACTAGCGGGAATGGGGGAGACCCAGTACTTC.

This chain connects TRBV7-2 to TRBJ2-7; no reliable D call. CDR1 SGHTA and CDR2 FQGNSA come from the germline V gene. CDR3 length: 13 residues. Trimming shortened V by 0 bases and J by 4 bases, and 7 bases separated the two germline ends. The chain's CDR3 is CASSLAQWYEQYF. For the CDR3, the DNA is TGTGCCAGCAGCTTAGCGCAGTGGTACGAGCAGTACTTC.

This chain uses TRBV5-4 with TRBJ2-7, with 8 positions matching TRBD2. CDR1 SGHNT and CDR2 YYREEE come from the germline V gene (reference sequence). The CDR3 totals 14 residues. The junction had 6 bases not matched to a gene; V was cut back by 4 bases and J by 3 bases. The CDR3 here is CASSHSGTFYEQYF. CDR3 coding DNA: TGTGCCAGCAGCCATAGCGGGACCTTCTACGAGCAGTACTTC.

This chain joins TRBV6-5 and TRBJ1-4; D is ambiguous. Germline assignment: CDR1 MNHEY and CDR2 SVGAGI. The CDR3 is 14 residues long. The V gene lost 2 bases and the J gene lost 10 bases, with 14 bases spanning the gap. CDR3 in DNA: TGTGCCAGCAGTTACGTCGGACTTGGAGGAAAACTGTTTTTT. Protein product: CASSYVGLGGKLFF.